This T cell receptor beta chain comes out of a study of a mutant IDH1 vaccine in newly diagnosed glioma. Across the study: Vaccines began 4-6 weeks after radiotherapy alone, or with temozolomide cycles.

Details on this clone: Its target is unknown.

V lost 3 bases and J 5 bases, leaving 16 bases between the germline ends. This CDR3 comprises 15 residues. From germline, CDR1 is MNHNS and CDR2 SASEGT. Profiling relied on immunoSEQ multiplex PCR, and the TCRdb table lists in-frame clones only, not all of them. This table holds approximately 22,000 clones, 82% found once. The time point: week 47, end of study. Every vaccine dose comprised 300 ug of mutant IDH1 20-mer peptide plus topical imiquimod. Specimen: PBMCs, collected from a glioma patient whose treatment included an IDH1 peptide vaccine. The TCR sequence derives from a man between 35 and 55 years old with glioma. Some clones in this sample may be carry-over from other donors' samples. The chain is built from TRBV6-1 and TRBJ1-2; D ambiguous. The CDR3 nucleotides read TGTGCCAGCAGTGAGTCTTCTGGCCAGATTTATGGCTACACCTTC. Amino acid sequence: CASSESSGQIYGYTF.